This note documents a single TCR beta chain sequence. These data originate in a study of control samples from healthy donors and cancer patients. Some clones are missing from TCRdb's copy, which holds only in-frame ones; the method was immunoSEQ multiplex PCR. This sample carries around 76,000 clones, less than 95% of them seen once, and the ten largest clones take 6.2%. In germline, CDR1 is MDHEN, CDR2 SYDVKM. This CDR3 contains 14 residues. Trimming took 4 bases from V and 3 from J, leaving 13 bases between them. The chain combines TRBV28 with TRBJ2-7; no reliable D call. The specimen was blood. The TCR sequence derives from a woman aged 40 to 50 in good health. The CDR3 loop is CASSSLGGNYEQYF. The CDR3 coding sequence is TGTGCCAGCAGTTCCCTCGGTGGTAACTACGAGCAGTACTTC.